This entry features one T cell receptor (beta chain) sequence. The antigen remains undetermined. CDR3 length equals 14 residues. Trimming pared 6 bases from V and 3 bases from J, leaving 15 bases between. Germline lookup yields CDR1 MNHEY and CDR2 SMNVEV (reference sequence). From blood CD8+ and CD4+ T cells, the TCR beta chain was sequenced. TEMRA cells were enriched by FACS, and CD4+ and CD8+ T cells were negatively isolated. These data are taken from a study of CD8 T cells in Susac syndrome. Random hexamers were used to reverse transcribe an amount of roughly 0.5 to 1 ug RNA. MiXCR was run by TCRdb on the immunoSEQ multiplex PCR reads, yielding one entry per CDR3 protein. The table includes 180,000 or so distinct CDR3 sequences, around 95% detected once. General observations from the study: A relatively small number of individuals underwent TCR sequencing and HLA analysis.

This clonotype was sampled from a human donor in good health. The chain recombines TRBV27 with TRBJ2-7; D unclear. Sequencing was done on a sample of CD4+ T cells from PBMCs. CDR3 residues: CASSRKPTDYEQYF. CDR3 sequence (DNA): TGTGCCAGCAGCCGGAAACCGACTGACTACGAGCAGTACTTC.